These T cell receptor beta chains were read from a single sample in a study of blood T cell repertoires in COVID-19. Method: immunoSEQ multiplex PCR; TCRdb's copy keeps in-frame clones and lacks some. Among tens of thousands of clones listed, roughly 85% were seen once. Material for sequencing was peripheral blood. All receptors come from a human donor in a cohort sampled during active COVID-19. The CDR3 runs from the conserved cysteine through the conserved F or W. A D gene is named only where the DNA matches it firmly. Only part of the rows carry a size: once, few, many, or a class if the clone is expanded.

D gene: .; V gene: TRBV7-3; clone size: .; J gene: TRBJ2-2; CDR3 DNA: TGTGCCAGCAGCCTCACGGGGGACAGAAGGACCGGGGAGCTGTTTTTT; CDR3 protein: CASSLTGDRRTGELFF
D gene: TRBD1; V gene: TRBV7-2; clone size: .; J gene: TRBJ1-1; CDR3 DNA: TGTGCCAGCAGCGTGGGACAGTCGAACACTGAAGCTTTCTTT; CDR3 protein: CASSVGQSNTEAFF
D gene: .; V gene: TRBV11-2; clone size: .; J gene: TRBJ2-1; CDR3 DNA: TGTGCCAGCAGCTTCCGGGACTTCATCGATAATGAGCAGTTCTTC; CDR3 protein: CASSFRDFIDNEQFF
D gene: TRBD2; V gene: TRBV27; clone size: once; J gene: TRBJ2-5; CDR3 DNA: TGTGCCAGCAGTTTCTCGGGACTACAAGAGACCCAGTACTTC; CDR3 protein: CASSFSGLQETQYF
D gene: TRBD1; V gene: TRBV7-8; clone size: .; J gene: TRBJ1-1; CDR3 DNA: TGTGCCAGCAGCGTTCCAGGGGGCACTGAAGCTTTCTTT; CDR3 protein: CASSVPGGTEAFF
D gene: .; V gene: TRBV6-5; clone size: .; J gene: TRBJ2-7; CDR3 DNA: TGTGCCAGCAGTTTTGGACAGTCCTACGAGCAGTACTTC; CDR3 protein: CASSFGQSYEQYF
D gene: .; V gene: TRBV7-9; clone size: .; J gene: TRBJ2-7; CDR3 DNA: TGTGCCAGCAGCACCTACACGGACTGGGAGCAGTACTTC; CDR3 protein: CASSTYTDWEQYF
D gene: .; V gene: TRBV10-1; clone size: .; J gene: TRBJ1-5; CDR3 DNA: TGCGCCAGCGAGAAAAACACCCGGGACACCAATCAGCCCCAGCATTTT; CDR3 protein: CASEKNTRDTNQPQHF
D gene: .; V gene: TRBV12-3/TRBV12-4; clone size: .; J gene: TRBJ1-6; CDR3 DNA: TGTGCCAGCAGCGAAGAGACAGATTCACCCCTCCACTTT; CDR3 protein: CASSEETDSPLHF
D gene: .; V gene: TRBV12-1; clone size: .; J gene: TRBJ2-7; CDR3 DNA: TGTGCCAAGTTAGCGGGAACATCCTACGAGCAGTACTTC; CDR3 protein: CAKLAGTSYEQYF
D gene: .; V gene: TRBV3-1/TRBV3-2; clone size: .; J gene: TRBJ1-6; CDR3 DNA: TGTGCCAGCAGCCAAGTCTTGCGGGCATTGAGTTCACCCCTCCACTTT; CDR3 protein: CASSQVLRALSSPLHF
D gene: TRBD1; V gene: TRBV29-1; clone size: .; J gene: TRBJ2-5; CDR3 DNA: TGCAGCGTCTCGGACAGGTACCAAGAGACCCAGTACTTC; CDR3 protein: CSVSDRYQETQYF
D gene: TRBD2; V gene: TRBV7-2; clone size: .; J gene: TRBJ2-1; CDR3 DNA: TGTGCCAGCAGCCCTAGCGGACTGTCCTACAATGAGCAGTTCTTC; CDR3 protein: CASSPSGLSYNEQFF
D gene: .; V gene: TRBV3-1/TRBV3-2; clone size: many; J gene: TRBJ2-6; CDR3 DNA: TGTGCCAGCAGCCAAGAGCCCAGGGTCGGGGCCAACGTCCTGACTTTC; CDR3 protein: CASSQEPRVGANVLTF
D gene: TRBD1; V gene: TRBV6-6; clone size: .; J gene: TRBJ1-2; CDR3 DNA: TGTGCCAGCAGTTACGGACAGGGAAATGGCTACACCTTC; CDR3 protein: CASSYGQGNGYTF
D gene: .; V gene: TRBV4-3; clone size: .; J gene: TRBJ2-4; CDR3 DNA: TGCGCCAGCAGCCAACAAACAGGTCCCCAATACTTC; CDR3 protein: CASSQQTGPQYF
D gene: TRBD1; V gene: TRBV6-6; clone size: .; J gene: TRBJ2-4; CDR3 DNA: TGTGCCAGCAGTTACTCTGGCGACAGGGACATTCAGTACTTC; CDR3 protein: CASSYSGDRDIQYF
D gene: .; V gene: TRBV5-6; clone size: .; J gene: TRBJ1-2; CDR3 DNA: TGTGCCAGCAGCTTGGGACAGGACTATGGCTACACCTTC; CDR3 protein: CASSLGQDYGYTF
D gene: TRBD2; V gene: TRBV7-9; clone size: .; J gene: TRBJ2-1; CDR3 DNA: TGTGCCAGCAGCTCCCCGTATAGCGGGGAAGACAATGAGCAGTTCTTC; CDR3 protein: CASSSPYSGEDNEQFF
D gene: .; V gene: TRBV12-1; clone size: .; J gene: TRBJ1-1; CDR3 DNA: TGTGCCAGCAGCGCGCCCCGGGAGTCGAACACTGAAGCTTTCTTT; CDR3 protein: CASSAPRESNTEAFF
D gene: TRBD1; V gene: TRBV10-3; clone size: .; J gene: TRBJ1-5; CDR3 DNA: TGTGCCATCAGGGGGACAGGGAATAATCAGCCCCAGCATTTT; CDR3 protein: CAIRGTGNNQPQHF
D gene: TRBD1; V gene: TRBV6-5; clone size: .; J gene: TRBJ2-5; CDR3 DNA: TGTGCCAGCACCGAACAGGGGTGGGAGACCCAGTACTTC; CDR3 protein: CASTEQGWETQYF
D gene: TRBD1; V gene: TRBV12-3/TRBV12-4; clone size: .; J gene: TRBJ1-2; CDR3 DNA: TGTGCCAGCACAATCACAGGGGTAGGCGGCTACACCTTC; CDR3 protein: CASTITGVGGYTF
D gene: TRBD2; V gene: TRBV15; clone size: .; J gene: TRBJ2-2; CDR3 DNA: TGTGCCACCAGCAGAGATGGGGAACTAGCGGTCACCGGGGAGCTGTTTTTT; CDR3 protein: CATSRDGELAVTGELFF
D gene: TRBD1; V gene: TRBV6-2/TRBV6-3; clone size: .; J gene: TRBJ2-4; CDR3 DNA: TGTGCCAGCAGTTACTCGTGGACAGGGCGGAGGGCCCTAGCCAAAAACATTCAGTACTTC; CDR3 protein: CASSYSWTGRRALAKNIQYF
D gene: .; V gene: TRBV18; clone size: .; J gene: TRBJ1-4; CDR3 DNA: TGTGCCAGCTCAACGGAACAGGGCGGGGAAAAACTGTTTTTT; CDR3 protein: CASSTEQGGEKLFF
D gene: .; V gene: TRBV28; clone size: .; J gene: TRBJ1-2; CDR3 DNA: TGTGCCAGCAGTTCGAACTATGGCTACACCTTC; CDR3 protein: CASSSNYGYTF
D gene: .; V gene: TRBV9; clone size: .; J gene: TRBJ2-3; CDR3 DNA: TGTGCCAGCAGCGTCCTGGCGGGGAGCACAGATACGCAGTATTTT; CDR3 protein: CASSVLAGSTDTQYF
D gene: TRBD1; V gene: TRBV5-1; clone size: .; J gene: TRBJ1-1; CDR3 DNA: TGCGCCAGCAGCTTGGCCCGGACAGGGGGCACTGAAGCTTTCTTT; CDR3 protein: CASSLARTGGTEAFF
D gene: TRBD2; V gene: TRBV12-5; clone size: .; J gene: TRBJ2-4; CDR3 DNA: TGTGCTAGTGGCCCGCCGGGACTAGAACACATTCAGTACTTC; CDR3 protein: CASGPPGLEHIQYF
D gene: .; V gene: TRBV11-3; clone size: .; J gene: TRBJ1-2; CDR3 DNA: TGTGCCAGCAGCTTTGGCCGGTCGGGCTATGGCTACACCTTC; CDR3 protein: CASSFGRSGYGYTF
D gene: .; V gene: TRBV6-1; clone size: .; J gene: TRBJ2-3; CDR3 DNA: TGTGCCAGCAGTGAAGCGGCAGGGCTGACAGATACGCAGTATTTT; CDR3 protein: CASSEAAGLTDTQYF
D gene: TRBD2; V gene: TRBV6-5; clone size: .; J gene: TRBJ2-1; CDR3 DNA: TGTGCCAGCAGAACTAGCGGGGGGCGACATGAGCAGTTCTTC; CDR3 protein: CASRTSGGRHEQFF
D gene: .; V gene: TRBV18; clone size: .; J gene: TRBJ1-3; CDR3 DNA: TGTGCCAGCTCACCAGGGCAGGGGCCCGGAAACACCATATATTTT; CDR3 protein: CASSPGQGPGNTIYF
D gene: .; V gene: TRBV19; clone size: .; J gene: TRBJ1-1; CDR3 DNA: TGTGCCAGTAGTATAGGGAGTGTGCCGGGTGAGGCTTTCTTT; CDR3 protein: CASSIGSVPGEAFF
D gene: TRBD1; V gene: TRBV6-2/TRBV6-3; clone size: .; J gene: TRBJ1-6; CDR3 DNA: TGTGCCAGCAGTCCGACAGGGTCCAGTTCACCCCTCCACTTT; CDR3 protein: CASSPTGSSSPLHF
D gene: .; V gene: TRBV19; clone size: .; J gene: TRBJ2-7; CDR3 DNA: TGTGCCAGTAGTATAGTAGCAGGGCCCCCGTACGAGCAGTACTTC; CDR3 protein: CASSIVAGPPYEQYF
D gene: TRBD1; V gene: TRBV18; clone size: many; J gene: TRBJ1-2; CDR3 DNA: TGTGCCAGCTCACCACCGCAGGGGGCCTCAGTTGGCTACACCTTC; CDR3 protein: CASSPPQGASVGYTF
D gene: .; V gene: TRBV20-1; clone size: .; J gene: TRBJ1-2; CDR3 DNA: TGCAGTGCTAGAGACGGGGTTGGCTACACCTTC; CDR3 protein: CSARDGVGYTF
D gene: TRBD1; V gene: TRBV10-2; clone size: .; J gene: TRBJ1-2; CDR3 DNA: TGCGCCAGCAGTGAGTTTGACAGGGGCGGCAGTGGCTACACCTTC; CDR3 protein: CASSEFDRGGSGYTF
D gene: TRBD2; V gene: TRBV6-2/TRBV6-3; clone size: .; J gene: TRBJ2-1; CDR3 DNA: TGTGCCAGCAGTTACCCCCTAATCGGACTAGCGGGGCCCCGCTCCTACAATGAGCAGTTCTTC; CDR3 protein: CASSYPLIGLAGPRSYNEQFF
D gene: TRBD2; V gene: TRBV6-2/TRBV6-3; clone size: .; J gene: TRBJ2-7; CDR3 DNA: TGTGCCAGCAGCGAGATAGCGGGGGGTCTCTACGAGCAGTACTTC; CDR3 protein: CASSEIAGGLYEQYF
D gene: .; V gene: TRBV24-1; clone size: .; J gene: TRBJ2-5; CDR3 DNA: TGTGCCACCAGTTTAGGGGCGGAACAAGAGACCCAGTACTTC; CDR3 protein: CATSLGAEQETQYF
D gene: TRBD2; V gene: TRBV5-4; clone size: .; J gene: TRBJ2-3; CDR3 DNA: TGTGCCAGCAGCCTTATACTAGCGGGGCCCACAGATACGCAGTATTTT; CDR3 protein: CASSLILAGPTDTQYF
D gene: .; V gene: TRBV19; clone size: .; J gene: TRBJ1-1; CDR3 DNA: TGTGCCAGTAGTTTTCTGGACAAAGGGGGCACTGAAGCTTTCTTT; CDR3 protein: CASSFLDKGGTEAFF
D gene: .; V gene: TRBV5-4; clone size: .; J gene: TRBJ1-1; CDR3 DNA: TGTGCCAGCAGCCAAGGGCCCGGAGGGACCACTGAAGCTTTCTTT; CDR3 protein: CASSQGPGGTTEAFF
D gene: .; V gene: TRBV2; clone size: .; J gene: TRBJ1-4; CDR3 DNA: TGTGCCAGCAGTTTCGAGGAAAAACTGTTTTTT; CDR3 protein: CASSFEEKLFF
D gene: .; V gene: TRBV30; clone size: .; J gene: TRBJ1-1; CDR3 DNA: TGTGCCTGGAGTCGGGGTCGAGTCACTGAAGCTTTCTTT; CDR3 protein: CAWSRGRVTEAFF
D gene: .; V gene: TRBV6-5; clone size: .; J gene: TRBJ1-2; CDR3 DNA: TGTGCCAGCAGTTACTCTACGGGTGATGGCTACACCTTC; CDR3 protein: CASSYSTGDGYTF
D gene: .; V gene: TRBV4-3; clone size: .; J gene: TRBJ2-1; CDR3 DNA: TGCGCCAGCAGCCTCGGGACTCCATACAATGAGCAGTTCTTC; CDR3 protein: CASSLGTPYNEQFF
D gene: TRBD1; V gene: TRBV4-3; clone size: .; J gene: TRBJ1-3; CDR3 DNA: TGCGCCAGCAGCCGAGACAGGGGATGGTCTGGAAACACCATATATTTT; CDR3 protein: CASSRDRGWSGNTIYF
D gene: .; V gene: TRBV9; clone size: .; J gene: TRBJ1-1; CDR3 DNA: TGTGCCAGCAGCTCCACCCCCAGGGGAGAAGCTTTCTTT; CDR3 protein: CASSSTPRGEAFF
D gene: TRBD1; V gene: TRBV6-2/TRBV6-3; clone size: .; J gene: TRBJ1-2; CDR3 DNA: TGTGCCAGCAGTCGAGGGACAGCTAACTATGGCTACACCTTC; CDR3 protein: CASSRGTANYGYTF
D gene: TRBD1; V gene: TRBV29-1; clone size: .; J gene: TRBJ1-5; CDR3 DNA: TGCAGCGTCGTGGACAGGGGGCTAGGACAGCCCCAGCATTTT; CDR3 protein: CSVVDRGLGQPQHF